These 20 T cell receptor beta chains originate from one sample sequenced in a study of PD-L1 blockade in urothelial cancer. Using immunoSEQ multiplex PCR, the repertoire was profiled, and TCRdb retains in-frame clones only, with some absent. The sample has approximately 100,000 clones, around 89% seen once. Time point meaning: pretreatment peripheral blood. Sequencing used PBMCs, obtained around atezolizumab (anti-PD-L1) treatment. The receptors here all came from a woman of 80 years or more with urothelial cancer.

This chain connects TRBV6-6 to TRBJ1-1, with D unclear. The CDR3 is made up of 13 amino acids. Per the germline V gene, CDR1 is MNHNY and CDR2 is SVGAGI (reference sequence). V was pared by 8 bases and J by 6 bases, with 16 bases between. CDR3 sequence reads: CASFLTRASEAFF. CDR3 nucleotides: TGTGCCAGCTTTCTAACTAGGGCTTCTGAAGCTTTCTTT.

This clone was seen once. The chain links TRBV5-1 to TRBJ2-1; 7 nucleotides match TRBD2. V dropped 4 bases and J dropped 1; count of bases not matched to a gene: 8. The CDR3 sequence is 16 residues long. Germline V gene data show CDR1 as SGHRS and CDR2 as YFSETQ. The CDR3 region is CASSRFAGESYNEQFF. DNA of the CDR3: TGCGCCAGCAGCCGTTTCGCGGGAGAGTCCTACAATGAGCAGTTCTTC.

This clone was seen a handful of times. The chain has TRBV19 and TRBJ1-2; 8 bases are shared with TRBD1. V dropped 9 bases and J dropped 3; count of bases not matched to a gene: 3. In germline, CDR1 is LNHDA, CDR2 SQIVND (reference sequence). The CDR3 consists of 12 residues. This CDR3 reads CASQGADYGYTF. The CDR3, as DNA: TGTGCCAGCCAGGGGGCAGACTATGGCTACACCTTC.

The chain links TRBV7-9 to TRBJ2-1, with 11 nucleotides matching TRBD2. CDR1 SEHNR and CDR2 FQNEAQ come from the germline V gene (reference sequence). The V gene end was trimmed by 6 bases and the J gene end by 4 bases; junction bases not matched to a gene: 2. The length of the CDR3 is 14 residues. The CDR3 sequence: CASRTSGTYNEQFF. CDR3 DNA: TGTGCCAGCAGGACTAGCGGGACATACAATGAGCAGTTCTTC.

V and J are TRBV5-4 and TRBJ1-4; D is ambiguous. In germline, CDR1 is SGHNT, CDR2 YYREEE (reference sequence). Trimming left V 4 bases short and J 7 bases short, with 14 bases between. The length of the CDR3 is 14 residues. In nucleotides, the CDR3 is TGTGCCAGCAGCCAACCGGGAACGGGTGAAAAACTGTTTTTT. The encoded protein is CASSQPGTGEKLFF.

The chain is built from TRBV5-1 and TRBJ2-3; 13 positions agree with TRBD2. J gave up 4 bases and V 5 bases, and 1 base lay outside the gene matches. Per the germline V gene, CDR1 is SGHRS and CDR2 is YFSETQ. The CDR3 runs 14 residues. CDR3 bases: TGCGCCAGCAGGGGGACTAGCGGGGCAGATACGCAGTATTTT. Translation gives CASRGTSGADTQYF.

This clone was seen a single time. This chain connects TRBV2 to TRBJ1-2, with TRBD1 identical over 7 bases. From germline, CDR1 is SNHLY and CDR2 FYNNEI. The CDR3 has 14 residues. After removal of 4 bases from V and 6 bases from J, the junction contained 8 bases not matched to a gene. The CDR3: CASSATGTANGYTF. As DNA, the CDR3 is TGTGCCAGCAGTGCCACCGGGACAGCGAATGGCTACACCTTC.

The chain couples TRBV9 to TRBJ2-3; weak D call: TRBD1 (5 bases). The germline gives CDR1 SGDLS, CDR2 YYNGEE. The CDR3 extends over 15 amino acids. V lost 2 bases and J 3 bases, leaving 13 bases between the germline ends. This CDR3 reads CASSVYDSSTDTQYF. Here the CDR3 DNA reads TGTGCCAGCAGCGTCTATGACAGTTCTACAGATACGCAGTATTTT.

This chain connects TRBV5-6 to TRBJ1-6, with D possibly being TRBD1 (6 bases). V was shortened by 2 bases and J by 7 bases, with 16 bases between the two germline ends. The germline gives CDR1 SGHDT, CDR2 YYEEEE. The CDR3 is 16 residues long. CDR3: CASSLSWTDRNSPLHF. The CDR3 DNA reads TGTGCCAGCAGCTTATCTTGGACAGATAGGAATTCACCCCTCCACTTT.

In its sample, this clone was seen once. The chain recombines TRBV28 with TRBJ2-1, with TRBD2 as a possible D gene (6 bases). The germline V gene encodes CDR1 MDHEN and CDR2 SYDVKM. Deletions cut 4 bases from V and 5 bases from J, with 18 bases between. The CDR3 has 16 residues. The DNA of the CDR3 is TGTGCCAGCAGTTCCCTCCAGGGTAGCGGCCACAATGAGCAGTTCTTC. This encodes CASSSLQGSGHNEQFF.

V and J are TRBV28 and TRBJ1-2; D is possibly TRBD1 (5 bases). V lost 5 bases and J 7 bases, leaving 17 bases between the germline ends. The CDR3 is made up of 14 amino acids. Germline V gives CDR1 MDHEN, CDR2 SYDVKM. CDR3 sequence (DNA): TGTGCCAGCAGTAGTTTATTATTGGGGCCTGGCTACACCTTC. It specifies CASSSLLLGPGYTF.

The V gene is TRBV5-1, the J gene TRBJ2-4; D may be TRBD1 (5 bases). In germline, CDR1 is SGHRS, CDR2 YFSETQ. The CDR3 consists of 14 residues. Trimming removed 1 base at V and 8 bases at J, with 13 bases between. CDR3 DNA sequence: TGCGCCAGCAGCTTGAGGCAGGGCACGGACATTCAGTACTTC. It is translated as CASSLRQGTDIQYF. The full variable domain, with the rest looked up from reference TRBV5-1 and TRBJ2-4, is KAGVTQTPRYLIKTRGQQVTLSCSPISGHRSVSWYQQTPGQGLQFLFEYFSETQRNKGNFPGRFSGRQFSNSRSEMNVSTLELGDSALYLCASSLRQGTDIQYFGAGTRLSVL.

The chain carries TRBV7-9 and TRBJ2-7; the D gene is possibly TRBD1 (6 bases). Germline CDR1 reads SEHNR; CDR2 reads FQNEAQ (reference sequence). Trimming removed 5 bases at V and 7 bases at J, with 18 bases between. This CDR3 has 14 amino acids. The CDR3 sequence: CASSRPTGPGEQYF. The CDR3 DNA reads TGTGCCAGCAGCCGTCCCACAGGGCCGGGGGAGCAGTACTTC.

V usage is TRBV6-6 and J usage is TRBJ2-2; a weak D match, TRBD2 (6 bases). The CDR3 extends over 14 amino acids. Germline V CDR1 and CDR2: MNHNY, SVGAGI (reference sequence). V was pared by 9 bases and J by 5 bases, with 16 bases between. As DNA, the CDR3 is TGTGCCAGTATGGGGGGAATTGAAACCGGGGAGCTGTTTTTT. The encoded protein is CASMGGIETGELFF.

The chain couples TRBV7-8 to TRBJ1-5; the D gene is possibly TRBD1 (6 bases). V dropped 7 bases and J dropped 3 bases, with 22 bases sitting between them. Germline values: CDR1 SGHVS, CDR2 FQNEAQ. This CDR3 comprises 17 residues. The CDR3 region has the DNA TGTGCCAGCACCAAGGGGCAGGGGATGGCAAACAATCAGCCCCAGCATTTT. Its protein is CASTKGQGMANNQPQHF.

The chain recombines TRBV30 with TRBJ1-1; maybe TRBD1 (5 bases). The CDR3 runs 15 residues. V was cut by 0 bases and J by 6 bases, with 17 bases left in between. From germline, CDR1 is GTSNPN and CDR2 SVGIG (reference sequence). CDR3 in amino acids: CAWSVQAVGGSEAFF. The CDR3 DNA sequence: TGTGCCTGGAGTGTACAGGCCGTGGGGGGGTCTGAAGCTTTCTTT.

The CDR3 protein is CASTVPRGRAFF. The CDR3 DNA reads TGTGCCAGCACCGTTCCCCGAGGGAGAGCTTTCTTT. The J gene is TRBJ1-1, the V gene TRBV7-2; no clear D gene. CDR1 and CDR2 (germline): SGHTA, FQGNSA. The CDR3 is made up of 12 amino acids. Trimming left V 7 bases short and J 10 bases short, with 16 bases between.

This sequence joins TRBV27 and TRBJ1-2, with 7 positions matching TRBD1. CDR3 length: 16 residues. The J segment lost 8 bases and the V segment lost 0 bases, leaving 12 bases of the junction unmatched. Per the germline V gene, CDR1 is MNHEY and CDR2 is SMNVEV (reference sequence). In DNA form, the CDR3 reads TGTGCCAGCAGTTTATCGATGGGTGTAGGGACAGCGGGCTACACCTTC. Its translation: CASSLSMGVGTAGYTF.

The chain uses TRBV28 and TRBJ1-5; possible D gene TRBD1, 5 bases. This CDR3 has 15 amino acids. Germline V gene data show CDR1 as MDHEN and CDR2 as SYDVKM. The V end was cut by 6 bases, the J end by 7 bases, with 19 bases between. The DNA of the CDR3 is TGTGCCAGCAGCCCGGGCCAGGGTGTAGGGCAGCCCCAGCATTTT. This translates into CASSPGQGVGQPQHF.

This clone turned up a few times. V usage is TRBV7-7 and J usage is TRBJ1-3; the D is unclear. The CDR3 sequence is 13 residues long. V lost 5 bases, J lost 8 bases, and 13 bases lay in between. Per the germline V gene, CDR1 is SSHAT and CDR2 is FNYEAQ (reference sequence). The CDR3 loop reads CASSRTTGDTIYF. In DNA, the CDR3 is TGTGCCAGCAGCCGCACGACCGGGGACACCATATATTTT.